This record covers a single T cell receptor (beta chain). Its target is unknown. Assay used: immunoSEQ multiplex PCR; TCRdb lists only in-frame clones, some missing. The sample includes about 550 clones, over 80% seen only once; the top ten take approximately 8.3%. Time point indicated: neoterminal ileum biopsy at postoperative endoscopy, about 6 months after surgery. The sample comes from a study of T cell repertoires in ileal Crohn's disease. Notes on the study in general: Every patient over 26.8% clonality showed endoscopic recurrence.

Germline values: CDR1 LNHDA, CDR2 SQIVND (reference sequence). V lost 5 bases, J lost 4 bases, and 3 bases stayed unmatched. This CDR3 spans 13 amino acids. Sample: ileal tissue. This chain joins TRBV19 and TRBJ1-1, with 8 bases fitting TRBD1. The sequence came from an adult with Crohn's disease. The CDR3 region is CASSADRGTEAFF. DNA for the CDR3: TGTGCCAGTAGTGCTGACAGGGGCACTGAAGCTTTCTTT.